The source of this T cell receptor (beta chain) is a study of T cells in Graves' hyperthyroidism and ophthalmopathy. Study-level points and caveats: The authors' 13 V-J model separated ophthalmopathy from stable hyperthyroidism.

This clonotype showed up just a few times. The antigen is undetermined. TCR beta CDR3 sequences were amplified from RNA transcripts. During a first-round RT-PCR of the TCR CDR3, the HTBI primer set was used. TCRdb re-called the multiplex PCR reads with MiXCR, one entry per CDR3 protein. In the table there are 700,000 or so distinct CDR3 sequences, about 15% of which are singletons. The CDR3 length is 14 residues. The germline V gene encodes CDR1 SNHLY and CDR2 FYNNEI. The V gene end was trimmed by 7 bases and the J gene end by 7 bases; junction bases not matched to a gene: 8. Graves' hyperthyroidism is called stable when ophthalmopathy does not progress within 18 months.

The sequence was collected from a man between 18 and 29 years old with Graves' hyperthyroidism. Sequencing used blood. The chain is built from TRBV2 and TRBJ2-1; 9 nucleotides line up with TRBD2. For the CDR3, the DNA is TGTGCCAGCACCAGGGATAGCGGGAGTAATGAGCAGTTCTTC. Encoded protein: CASTRDSGSNEQFF.